A selection of T cell receptor beta chains follows, all from one sample in a study of T cell responses to AZD1222 COVID-19 vaccine. The assay was immunoSEQ multiplex PCR, and TCRdb's table has in-frame clones only and misses some. The table includes around 150,000 clones, approximately 90% detected once. Sequencing was performed on peripheral blood, taken 28 days after the second AZD1222 dose. All receptors come from an adult who received the AZD1222 COVID-19 vaccine. The CDR3 runs from the conserved cysteine through the conserved F or W. D genes are given only for firm matches. A clone size is listed for some rows: how often the clone was seen (once, few, many), or a class if it is expanded.

clone_size | j_call | d_call | v_call | cdr3_aa | cdr3_nt
- | TRBJ1-1 | - | TRBV5-1 | CASCRAEAFF | TGCGCCAGCTGCCGGGCTGAAGCTTTCTTT
- | TRBJ1-1 | TRBD1 | TRBV12-3/TRBV12-4 | CASRRTGGEEAFF | TGTGCCAGCAGGCGGACAGGGGGGGAAGAAGCTTTCTTT
once | TRBJ1-2 | TRBD1 | TRBV2 | CASSERDRGIFYTLYGYTF | TGTGCCAGCAGTGAACGCGACAGGGGCATATTTTACACCCTCTATGGCTACACCTTC
- | TRBJ1-2 | TRBD1 | TRBV3-1/TRBV3-2 | CASSLGQGGYGYTF | TGTGCCAGCAGCCTGGGACAGGGGGGGTATGGCTACACCTTC
- | TRBJ2-3 | - | TRBV5-8 | CATRGESTSRRSGGTDTQYF | TGTGCTACCAGGGGGGAGTCGACGAGTCGTAGGAGCGGGGGTACAGATACGCAGTATTTT
- | TRBJ2-1 | TRBD2 | TRBV9 | CASSVSGRGGHEQFF | TGTGCCAGCAGCGTATCCGGGCGGGGGGGCCATGAGCAGTTCTTC
once | TRBJ2-1 | - | TRBV19 | CASSIRAHNEQFF | TGTGCCAGTAGTATCCGGGCCCACAATGAGCAGTTCTTC
- | TRBJ2-3 | - | TRBV2 | CASSGAGGTDTQYF | TGTGCCAGCAGTGGGGCAGGGGGCACAGATACGCAGTATTTT
- | TRBJ1-5 | TRBD1 | TRBV18 | CASSPSGQGNQPQHF | TGTGCCAGCTCACCATCTGGACAGGGCAATCAGCCCCAGCATTTT
once | TRBJ2-1 | TRBD2 | TRBV6-5 | CASSYSRASGNNEQFF | TGTGCCAGCAGTTACTCTAGGGCTAGCGGGAACAATGAGCAGTTCTTC
- | TRBJ1-4 | TRBD1 | TRBV10-2 | CASSVDREPDEKLFF | TGCGCCAGCAGCGTAGACAGGGAACCCGATGAAAAACTGTTTTTT
- | TRBJ2-1 | - | TRBV12-5 | CASGSLQQFF | TGTGCTAGTGGTTCCCTCCAGCAGTTCTTC
- | TRBJ1-2 | - | TRBV2 | CASSSGRRDRGYTF | TGTGCCAGCAGTTCCGGACGTCGCGATCGAGGCTACACCTTC
- | TRBJ2-1 | TRBD2 | TRBV7-2 | CASSLAQERGYNEQFF | TGTGCCAGCAGCTTAGCGCAGGAGCGGGGGTACAATGAGCAGTTCTTC
- | TRBJ1-6 | TRBD1 | TRBV7-2 | CASSPATGGISSPLHF | TGTGCCAGCAGCCCTGCAACAGGGGGCATTTCGTCACCCCTCCACTTT
- | TRBJ2-7 | - | TRBV10-3 | CAIGASYEQYF | TGTGCCATCGGGGCCTCCTACGAGCAGTACTTC
once | TRBJ2-3 | - | TRBV5-1 | CASSSSGAATDTQYF | TGCGCCAGCAGCTCCTCGGGGGCGGCTACAGATACGCAGTATTTT
- | TRBJ2-2 | TRBD1 | TRBV29-1 | CSVAGTGWGELFF | TGCAGCGTTGCGGGGACAGGCTGGGGGGAGCTGTTTTTT
- | TRBJ1-1 | - | TRBV18 | CASSPPMGAGSFF | TGTGCCAGCTCACCACCGATGGGGGCGGGTTCTTTCTTT
- | TRBJ2-3 | TRBD2 | TRBV9 | CASSVGGTSGKDTQYF | TGTGCCAGCAGCGTGGGGGGGACTAGCGGCAAAGATACGCAGTATTTT
- | TRBJ2-5 | TRBD1 | TRBV5-4 | CASSQRQGQETQYF | TGTGCCAGCAGCCAAAGACAGGGGCAGGAGACCCAGTACTTC
few | TRBJ1-2 | - | TRBV5-4 | CASSPRVQTPTNYGYTF | TGTGCCAGCAGCCCGAGGGTTCAGACACCCACTAACTATGGCTACACCTTC
- | TRBJ2-7 | - | TRBV7-8 | CASSLVAEMPEQYF | TGTGCCAGCAGCTTAGTAGCGGAGATGCCCGAGCAGTACTTC
few | TRBJ2-7 | TRBD1 | TRBV18 | CASSPQTPGTGTYEQYF | TGTGCCAGCTCACCCCAAACCCCCGGGACAGGCACCTACGAGCAGTACTTC
once | TRBJ1-2 | - | TRBV19 | CASSIGGRRRYGYTF | TGTGCCAGTAGTATAGGAGGGAGGCGGCGGTATGGCTACACCTTC
- | TRBJ2-2 | - | TRBV7-8 | CASSLMGDGANTGELFF | TGTGCCAGCAGCTTAATGGGCGACGGGGCGAACACCGGGGAGCTGTTTTTT
- | TRBJ2-2 | - | TRBV5-1 | CASRSKGSPGELFF | TGCGCCAGCAGGTCGAAAGGGTCCCCCGGGGAGCTGTTTTTT
- | TRBJ1-2 | - | TRBV18 | CASSAGQSYGYTF | TGTGCCAGCTCTGCGGGGCAGAGCTATGGCTACACCTTC
- | TRBJ2-5 | TRBD2 | TRBV5-5 | CASSLSSGGTQETQYF | TGTGCCAGCAGCTTGAGTAGCGGGGGCACCCAAGAGACCCAGTACTTC
- | TRBJ1-1 | - | TRBV6-5 | CASSWREGNTEAFF | TGTGCCAGCAGTTGGAGGGAGGGGAACACTGAAGCTTTCTTT
once | TRBJ1-1 | - | TRBV6-6 | CASKPTGNTEAFF | TGTGCCAGCAAACCGACAGGGAACACTGAAGCTTTCTTT
once | TRBJ1-2 | - | TRBV19 | CASSIGSLYGYTF | TGTGCCAGTAGTATCGGGAGTCTTTATGGCTACACCTTC
- | TRBJ1-3 | - | TRBV9 | CASSVDPDSGNTIYF | TGTGCCAGCAGCGTAGATCCAGACTCTGGAAACACCATATATTTT
- | TRBJ1-2 | - | TRBV12-3/TRBV12-4 | CASSPSNYGYTF | TGTGCCAGCAGCCCAAGTAACTATGGCTACACCTTC
once | TRBJ2-5 | - | TRBV4-1 | CASSQVSGMGQETQYF | TGCGCCAGCAGCCAAGTGTCGGGTATGGGCCAAGAGACCCAGTACTTC
- | TRBJ2-7 | - | TRBV5-5 | CASSPRITQPLYF | TGTGCCAGCAGCCCCCGAATCACCCAACCTCTGTACTTC
- | TRBJ2-7 | TRBD1 | TRBV18 | CASSPPGRGNYEQYF | TGTGCCAGCTCACCACCGGGCAGGGGGAACTACGAGCAGTACTTC
- | TRBJ2-7 | - | TRBV5-1 | CASSLDWQVGEQYF | TGCGCCAGCAGCTTGGATTGGCAGGTAGGCGAGCAGTACTTC
- | TRBJ2-1 | - | TRBV6-2/TRBV6-3 | CASSYVVPAIQFF | TGTGCCAGCAGTTACGTAGTCCCAGCGATCCAGTTCTTC
- | TRBJ1-2 | TRBD1 | TRBV19 | CASLTGGRGYTF | TGTGCCAGCCTAACAGGGGGCAGAGGCTACACCTTC
- | TRBJ2-3 | - | TRBV7-9 | CASSLGAGRDRTDTQYF | TGTGCCAGCAGCTTAGGCGCGGGAAGGGATCGCACAGATACGCAGTATTTT
- | TRBJ2-1 | TRBD2 | TRBV3-1/TRBV3-2 | CASSQVAGQAGGYNEQFF | TGTGCCAGCAGCCAGGTTGCGGGTCAAGCGGGGGGATACAATGAGCAGTTCTTC
- | TRBJ2-1 | TRBD1 | TRBV5-1 | CASRIAEGAGYNEQFF | TGCGCCAGCAGAATAGCCGAGGGGGCGGGTTACAATGAGCAGTTCTTC
- | TRBJ1-6 | TRBD1 | TRBV2 | CASSPRDRSPRVHF | TGTGCCAGCAGCCCCCGGGACAGGTCCCCAAGAGTCCACTTT
- | TRBJ1-5 | - | TRBV9 | CASSADGYSNQPQHF | TGTGCCAGCAGCGCCGACGGTTATAGCAATCAGCCCCAGCATTTT
- | TRBJ1-2 | - | TRBV29-1 | CSVGGANYGYTF | TGCAGCGTTGGGGGTGCTAACTATGGCTACACCTTC
- | TRBJ1-5 | TRBD1 | TRBV7-9 | CASSFGQGEQPQHF | TGTGCCAGCAGTTTCGGACAGGGCGAACAGCCCCAGCATTTT
- | TRBJ2-4 | - | TRBV2 | CAGTLEQNIQYF | TGTGCCGGAACTTTGGAGCAAAACATTCAGTACTTC
- | TRBJ1-3 | - | TRBV5-1 | CASSLGGSGTGNTIYF | TGCGCCAGCAGCTTGGGCGGGTCAGGGACTGGAAACACCATATATTTT
- | TRBJ2-7 | - | TRBV19 | CASSSQVYSYEQYF | TGTGCCAGTAGCTCACAGGTCTACTCCTACGAGCAGTACTTC
- | TRBJ1-4 | - | TRBV6-5 | CASSYTGFQEKLFF | TGTGCCAGCAGTTACACAGGATTCCAAGAAAAACTGTTTTTT
- | TRBJ1-6 | - | TRBV20-1 | CSASDGGSYNSPLHF | TGCAGTGCTAGTGACGGGGGGTCCTATAATTCACCCCTCCACTTT
- | TRBJ2-7 | TRBD1 | TRBV3-1/TRBV3-2 | CASSQGLTGYEQYF | TGTGCCAGCAGCCAAGGACTGACAGGGTACGAGCAGTACTTC
- | TRBJ2-5 | TRBD2 | TRBV5-1 | CASSWGLVEETQYF | TGCGCCAGCAGCTGGGGACTAGTTGAAGAGACCCAGTACTTC